These 9 T cell receptor beta chains originate from one sample sequenced in a study of CD8+ T cells in alopecia areata. Extraction of RNA preceded its reverse transcription into cDNA, which served as the sequencing template. The protocol was immunoSEQ multiplex PCR, while the TCRdb copy is restricted to in-frame clones and leaves out a portion. The profile shows about 200,000 clones, around 60% of them singletons. Treatment reported: oral pan-JAK inhibitor, 5-10 mg twice daily. The source was CD4+ T cells sorted from blood, collected at week 4, from a patient treated with tofacitinib. The source of these receptors is a human donor with alopecia areata.

This clone was seen only a few times. The gene calls are TRBV2 and TRBJ2-6, with D maybe TRBD1 (6 bases). The germline V gene has CDR1 SNHLY and CDR2 FYNNEI. Between the trimmed V and J ends, which lost 8 bases and 2 bases, there was a span of 10 bases. This CDR3 spans 14 amino acids. The CDR3 region has the DNA TGTGCCAGCGATGGACAGCCTGGGGCCAACGTCCTGACTTTC. It specifies CASDGQPGANVLTF.

This clone was detected once. The J gene is TRBJ2-1, the V gene TRBV5-1, with TRBD2 matching 12 bases. J was trimmed by 7 bases and V by 2 bases; bases with no gene match: 4. Germline V gene lookup returns CDR1 SGHRS and CDR2 YFSETQ. The CDR3 is 15 amino acids. CDR3 DNA: TGCGCCAGCAGCTTCCTAGCGGGGGGGCAAAATGAGCAGTTCTTC. It specifies CASSFLAGGQNEQFF.

Comments on this clone: Different DNA sequences within this sample yield the same CDR3. The rearrangement uses TRBV9 and TRBJ2-3; D call uncertain. The CDR3 contains 13 residues. Germline CDR1 and CDR2: SGDLS and YYNGEE. V dropped 0 bases and J dropped 3 bases, with 5 bases sitting between them. CDR3 nucleotides: TGTGCCAGCAGCGTAGACCCAACAGATACGCAGTATTTT. This gives the protein CASSVDPTDTQYF.

The chain is built from TRBV7-2 and TRBJ2-3, with 8 bases fitting TRBD2. Germline-derived CDR1 and CDR2 are SGHTA and FQGNSA. The CDR3 consists of 15 residues. With V trimmed by 5 bases and J by 1 base, 5 bases remained unmatched. In DNA form, the CDR3 reads TGTGCCAGCAGCCGGACCGGGAGGGGCACAGATACGCAGTATTTT. Its translation is CASSRTGRGTDTQYF.

In regard to this clone: This sample includes further DNA sequences coding for the same CDR3. The chain is built from TRBV29-1 and TRBJ2-5, with 9 bases matching TRBD1. This CDR3 has 12 residues. Looked up from germline, CDR1 is SQVTM and CDR2 is ANQGSEA. The trim removed 6 bases at V and 3 bases at J, leaving 2 bases unmatched. CDR3 nucleotide sequence: TGCAGCGTACGGACAGGGGAAGAGACCCAGTACTTC. Residues: CSVRTGEETQYF.

V and J are TRBV6-5 and TRBJ1-4; possible D gene TRBD1, 5 bases. V gave up 5 bases and J gave up 7 bases, with 17 bases separating them. This CDR3 has 15 amino acids. The V gene's germline CDR1 is MNHEY and CDR2 SVGAGI. The CDR3 sequence: CASSARAVDGEKLFF. The DNA for the CDR3 is TGTGCCAGCAGTGCCAGGGCGGTTGACGGTGAAAAACTGTTTTTT.

The chain recombines TRBV28 with TRBJ1-4, with D unresolved. Trimming cost V 6 bases and J 2 bases, with 13 bases left between them. This CDR3 has 15 amino acids. The germline V gene encodes CDR1 MDHEN and CDR2 SYDVKM. The CDR3 loop is CASSPVTGTNEKLFF. CDR3 in DNA: TGTGCCAGCAGCCCCGTGACTGGGACTAATGAAAAACTGTTTTTT.

Details on this clone: Other DNA sequences in this specimen translate into the identical CDR3. The chain combines TRBV7-2 with TRBJ2-3; D unresolved. Germline CDR1 is SGHTA and CDR2 is FQGNSA. The length of the CDR3 is 11 residues. V was trimmed by 6 bases and J by 2 bases, leaving 3 bases between them. The DNA for the CDR3 is TGTGCCAGCAGTTTCACAGATACGCAGTATTTT. It encodes CASSFTDTQYF.

V gene TRBV4-1 combines with J gene TRBJ2-1; perhaps TRBD2 as D (6 bases). There are 16 residues in the CDR3. V shed 1 base and J shed 6 bases, with 16 bases lying between them. Germline CDR1 MGHRA, CDR2 YSYEKL. CDR3 sequence reads: CASSQVIGRLGNEQFF. The DNA for the CDR3 is TGCGCCAGCAGCCAAGTCATCGGGAGATTAGGCAATGAGCAGTTCTTC.